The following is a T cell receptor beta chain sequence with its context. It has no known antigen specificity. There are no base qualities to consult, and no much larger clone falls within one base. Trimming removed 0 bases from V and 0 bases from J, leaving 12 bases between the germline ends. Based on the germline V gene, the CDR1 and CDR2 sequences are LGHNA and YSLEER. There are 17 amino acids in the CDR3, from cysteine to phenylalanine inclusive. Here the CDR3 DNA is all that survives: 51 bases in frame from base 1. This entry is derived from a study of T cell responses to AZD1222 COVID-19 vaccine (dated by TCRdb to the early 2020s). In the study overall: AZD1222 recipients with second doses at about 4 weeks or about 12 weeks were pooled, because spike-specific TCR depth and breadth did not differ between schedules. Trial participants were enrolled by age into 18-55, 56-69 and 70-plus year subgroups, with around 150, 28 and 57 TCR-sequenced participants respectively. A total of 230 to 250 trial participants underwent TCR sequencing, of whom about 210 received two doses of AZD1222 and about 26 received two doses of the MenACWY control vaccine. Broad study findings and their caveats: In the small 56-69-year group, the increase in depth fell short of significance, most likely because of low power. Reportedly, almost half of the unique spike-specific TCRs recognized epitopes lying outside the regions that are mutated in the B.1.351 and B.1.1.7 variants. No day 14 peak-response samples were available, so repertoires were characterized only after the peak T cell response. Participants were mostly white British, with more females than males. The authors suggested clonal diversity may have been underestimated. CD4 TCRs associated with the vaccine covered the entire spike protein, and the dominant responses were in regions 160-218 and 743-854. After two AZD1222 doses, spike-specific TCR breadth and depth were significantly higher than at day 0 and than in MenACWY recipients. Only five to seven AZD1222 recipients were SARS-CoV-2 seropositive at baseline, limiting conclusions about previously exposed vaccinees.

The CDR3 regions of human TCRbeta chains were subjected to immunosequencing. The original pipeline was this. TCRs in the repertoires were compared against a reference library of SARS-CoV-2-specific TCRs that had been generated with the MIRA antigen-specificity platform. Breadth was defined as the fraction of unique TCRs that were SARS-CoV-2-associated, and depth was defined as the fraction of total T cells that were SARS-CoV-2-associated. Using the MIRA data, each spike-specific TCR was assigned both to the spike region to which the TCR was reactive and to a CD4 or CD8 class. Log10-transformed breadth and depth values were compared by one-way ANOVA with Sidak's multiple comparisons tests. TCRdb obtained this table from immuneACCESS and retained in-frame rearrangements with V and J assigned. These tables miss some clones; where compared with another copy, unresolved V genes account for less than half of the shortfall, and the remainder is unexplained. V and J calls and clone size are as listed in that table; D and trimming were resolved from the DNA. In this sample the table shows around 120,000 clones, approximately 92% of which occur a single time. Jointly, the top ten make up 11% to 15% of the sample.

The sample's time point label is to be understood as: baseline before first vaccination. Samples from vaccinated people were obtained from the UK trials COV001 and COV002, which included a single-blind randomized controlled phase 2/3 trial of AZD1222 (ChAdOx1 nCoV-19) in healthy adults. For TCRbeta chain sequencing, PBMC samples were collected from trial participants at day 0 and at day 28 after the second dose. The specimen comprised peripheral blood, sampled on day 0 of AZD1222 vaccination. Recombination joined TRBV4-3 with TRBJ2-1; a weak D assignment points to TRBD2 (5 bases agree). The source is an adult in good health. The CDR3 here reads CASSQDIAGLSYNEQFF. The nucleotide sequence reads TGCGCCAGCAGCCAAGATATCGCAGGACTCTCCTACAATGAGCAGTTCTTC.